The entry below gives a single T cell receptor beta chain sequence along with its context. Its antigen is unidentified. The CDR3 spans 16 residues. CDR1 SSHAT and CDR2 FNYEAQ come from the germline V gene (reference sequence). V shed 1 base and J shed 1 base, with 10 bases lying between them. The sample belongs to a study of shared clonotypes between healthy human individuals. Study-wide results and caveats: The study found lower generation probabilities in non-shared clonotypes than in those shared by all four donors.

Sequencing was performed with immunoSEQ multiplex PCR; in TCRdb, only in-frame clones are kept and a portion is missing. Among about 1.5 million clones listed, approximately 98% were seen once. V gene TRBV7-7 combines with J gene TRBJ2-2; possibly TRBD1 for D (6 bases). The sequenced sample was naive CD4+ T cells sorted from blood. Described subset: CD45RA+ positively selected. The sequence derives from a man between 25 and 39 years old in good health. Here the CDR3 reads CASSLGAGVNTGELFF. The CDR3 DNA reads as TGTGCCAGCAGCTTAGGGGCAGGGGTGAACACCGGGGAGCTGTTTTTT.